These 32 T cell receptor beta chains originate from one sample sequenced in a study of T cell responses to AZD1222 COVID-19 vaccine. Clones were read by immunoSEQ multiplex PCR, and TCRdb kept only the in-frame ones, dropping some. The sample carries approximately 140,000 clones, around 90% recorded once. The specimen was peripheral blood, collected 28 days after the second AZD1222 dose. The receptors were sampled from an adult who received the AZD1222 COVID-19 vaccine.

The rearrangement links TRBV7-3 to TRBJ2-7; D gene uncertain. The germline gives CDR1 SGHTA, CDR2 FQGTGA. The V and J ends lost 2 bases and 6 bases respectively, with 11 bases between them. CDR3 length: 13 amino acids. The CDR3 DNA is TGTGCCAGCAGCTTAGAGGAGCTAGGCGAGCAGTACTTC. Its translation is CASSLEELGEQYF.

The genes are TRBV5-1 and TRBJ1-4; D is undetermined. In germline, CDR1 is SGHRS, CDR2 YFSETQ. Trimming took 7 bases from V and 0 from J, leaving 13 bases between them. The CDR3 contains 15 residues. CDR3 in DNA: TGCGCCAGCTGTATCTCAGCCTCAACTAATGAAAAACTGTTTTTT. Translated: CASCISASTNEKLFF.

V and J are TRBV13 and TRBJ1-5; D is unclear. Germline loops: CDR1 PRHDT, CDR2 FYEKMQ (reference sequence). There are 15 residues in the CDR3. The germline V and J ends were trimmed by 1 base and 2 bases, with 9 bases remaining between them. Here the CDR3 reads CASSLAGSGNQPQHF. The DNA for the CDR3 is TGTGCCAGCAGCTTAGCCGGGTCTGGCAATCAGCCCCAGCATTTT. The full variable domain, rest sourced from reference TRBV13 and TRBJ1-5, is AAGVIQSPRHLIKEKRETATLKCYPIPRHDTVYWYQQGPGQDPQFLISFYEKMQSDKGSIPDRFSAQQFSDYHSELNMSSLELGDSALYFCASSLAGSGNQPQHFGDGTRLSIL.

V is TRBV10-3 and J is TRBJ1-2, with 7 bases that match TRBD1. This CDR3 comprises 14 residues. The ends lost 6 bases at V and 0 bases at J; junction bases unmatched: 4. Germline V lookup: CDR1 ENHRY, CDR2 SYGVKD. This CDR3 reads CAISQGGSNYGYTF. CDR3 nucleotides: TGTGCCATCAGCCAGGGGGGATCTAACTATGGCTACACCTTC.

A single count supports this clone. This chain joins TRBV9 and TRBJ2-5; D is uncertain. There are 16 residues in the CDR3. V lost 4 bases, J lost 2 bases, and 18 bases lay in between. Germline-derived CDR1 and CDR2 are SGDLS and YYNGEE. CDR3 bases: TGTGCCAGCAGCCTCAACCCGCGGCTGTTTCAAGAGACCCAGTACTTC. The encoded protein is CASSLNPRLFQETQYF.

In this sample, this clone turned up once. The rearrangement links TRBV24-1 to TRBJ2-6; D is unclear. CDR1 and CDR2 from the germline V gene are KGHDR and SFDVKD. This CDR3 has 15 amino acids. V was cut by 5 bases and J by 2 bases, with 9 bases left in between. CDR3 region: CATSGDGPGANVLTF. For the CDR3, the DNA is TGTGCCACCAGTGGGGATGGTCCTGGGGCCAACGTCCTGACTTTC.

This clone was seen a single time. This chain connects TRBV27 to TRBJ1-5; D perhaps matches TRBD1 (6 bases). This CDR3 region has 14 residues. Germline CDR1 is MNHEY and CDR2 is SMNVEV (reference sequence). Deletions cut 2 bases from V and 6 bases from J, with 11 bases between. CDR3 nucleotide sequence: TGTGCCAGCAGTTTAGGGGGCGCGGGTCAGCCCCAGCATTTT. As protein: CASSLGGAGQPQHF.

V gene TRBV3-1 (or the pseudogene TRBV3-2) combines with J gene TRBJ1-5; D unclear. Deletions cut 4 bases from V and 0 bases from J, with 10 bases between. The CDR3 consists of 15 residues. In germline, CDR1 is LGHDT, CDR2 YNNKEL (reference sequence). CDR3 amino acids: CASSPMAHSNQPQHF. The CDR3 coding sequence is TGTGCCAGCAGCCCTATGGCACATAGCAATCAGCCCCAGCATTTT.

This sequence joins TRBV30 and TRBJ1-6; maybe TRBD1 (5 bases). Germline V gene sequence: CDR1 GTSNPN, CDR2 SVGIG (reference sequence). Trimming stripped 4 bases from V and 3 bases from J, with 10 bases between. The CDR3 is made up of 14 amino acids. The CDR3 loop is CAWTGGDYNSPLHF. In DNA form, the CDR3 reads TGTGCCTGGACGGGAGGGGACTATAATTCACCCCTCCACTTT.

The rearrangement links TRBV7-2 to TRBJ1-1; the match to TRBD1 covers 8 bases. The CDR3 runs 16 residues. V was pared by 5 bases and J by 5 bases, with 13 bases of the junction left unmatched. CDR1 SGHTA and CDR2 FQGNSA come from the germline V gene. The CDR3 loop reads CASSRAPNRGGTEAFF. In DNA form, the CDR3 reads TGTGCCAGCAGCCGTGCCCCCAACAGGGGGGGAACTGAAGCTTTCTTT.

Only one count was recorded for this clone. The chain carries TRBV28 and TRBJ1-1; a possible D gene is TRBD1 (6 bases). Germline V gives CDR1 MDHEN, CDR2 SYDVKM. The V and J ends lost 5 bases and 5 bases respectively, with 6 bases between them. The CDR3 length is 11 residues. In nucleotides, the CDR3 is TGTGCCAGCAGTCAGGGGACTGAAGCTTTCTTT. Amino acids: CASSQGTEAFF. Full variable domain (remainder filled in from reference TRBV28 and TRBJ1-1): DVKVTQSSRYLVKRTGEKVFLECVQDMDHENMFWYRQDPGLGLRLIYFSYDVKMKEKGDIPEGYSVSREKKERFSLILESASTNQTSMYLCASSQGTEAFFGQGTRLTVV.

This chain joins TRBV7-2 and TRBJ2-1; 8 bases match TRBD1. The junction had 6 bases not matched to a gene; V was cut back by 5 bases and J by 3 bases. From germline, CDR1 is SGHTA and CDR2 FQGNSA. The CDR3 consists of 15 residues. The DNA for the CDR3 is TGTGCCAGCAGCCCCGCGGACAGGGTCTACAATGAGCAGTTCTTC. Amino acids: CASSPADRVYNEQFF.

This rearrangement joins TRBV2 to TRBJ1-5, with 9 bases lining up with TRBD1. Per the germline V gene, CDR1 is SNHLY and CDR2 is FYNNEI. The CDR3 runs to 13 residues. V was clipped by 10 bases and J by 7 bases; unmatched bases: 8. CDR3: CATTGQGGQPQHF. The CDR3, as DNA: TGTGCCACTACGGGACAGGGCGGACAGCCCCAGCATTTT.

The CDR3 nucleotides are TGCAGCGCTAGGGGGACAGAGGAAAACATTCAGTACTTC. Residues: CSARGTEENIQYF. The chain combines TRBV29-1 with TRBJ2-4; 7 nucleotides match TRBD1. V was clipped by 7 bases and J by 5 bases; unmatched bases: 8. The CDR3 consists of 13 residues. Germline CDR1 reads SQVTM; CDR2 reads ANQGSEA.

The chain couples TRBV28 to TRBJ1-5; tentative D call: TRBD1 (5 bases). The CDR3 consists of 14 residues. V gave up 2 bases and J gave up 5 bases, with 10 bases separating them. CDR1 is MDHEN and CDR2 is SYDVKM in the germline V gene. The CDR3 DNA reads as TGTGCCAGCAGTTTAAGAGGGGTCTATCAGCCCCAGCATTTT. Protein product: CASSLRGVYQPQHF.

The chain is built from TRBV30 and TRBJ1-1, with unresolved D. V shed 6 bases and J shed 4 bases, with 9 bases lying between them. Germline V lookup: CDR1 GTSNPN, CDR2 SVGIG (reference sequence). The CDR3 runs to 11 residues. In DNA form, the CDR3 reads TGTGCCTGCGGAGGGTTCACTGAAGCTTTCTTT. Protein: CACGGFTEAFF.

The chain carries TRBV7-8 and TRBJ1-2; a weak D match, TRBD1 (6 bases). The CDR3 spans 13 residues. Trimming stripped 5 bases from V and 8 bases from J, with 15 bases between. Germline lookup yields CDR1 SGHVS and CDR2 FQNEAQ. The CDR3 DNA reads TGTGCCAGCAGCCGGGACACCCTATTGGGCTACACCTTC. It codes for CASSRDTLLGYTF.

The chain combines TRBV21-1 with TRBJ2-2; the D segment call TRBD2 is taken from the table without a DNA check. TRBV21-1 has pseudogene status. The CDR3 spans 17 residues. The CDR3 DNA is TGTGCCAGCAGCAAAGGTAGCGACTTTCGCAACACCGGGGAGCTGTTTTTT. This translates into CASSKGSDFRNTGELFF.

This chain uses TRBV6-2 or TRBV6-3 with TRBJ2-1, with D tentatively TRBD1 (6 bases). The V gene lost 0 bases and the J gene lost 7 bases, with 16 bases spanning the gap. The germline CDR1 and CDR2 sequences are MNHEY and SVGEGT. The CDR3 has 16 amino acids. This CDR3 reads CASSYSGTPVGNEQFF. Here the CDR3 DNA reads TGTGCCAGCAGTTACTCCGGGACACCTGTGGGGAATGAGCAGTTCTTC.

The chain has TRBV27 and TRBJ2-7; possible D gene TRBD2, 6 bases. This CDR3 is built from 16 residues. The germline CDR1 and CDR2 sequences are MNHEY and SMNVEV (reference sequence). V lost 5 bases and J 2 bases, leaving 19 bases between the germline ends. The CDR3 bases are TGTGCCAGCAGTCCCGAAGGAGGGCGTTTCCCCTACGAGCAGTACGTC. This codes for CASSPEGGRFPYEQYV.

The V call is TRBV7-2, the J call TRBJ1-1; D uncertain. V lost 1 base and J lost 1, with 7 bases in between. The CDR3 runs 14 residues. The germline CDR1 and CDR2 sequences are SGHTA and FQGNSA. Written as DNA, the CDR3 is TGTGCCAGCAGCTTAGTTCAGAGGAACACTGAAGCTTTCTTT. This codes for CASSLVQRNTEAFF.

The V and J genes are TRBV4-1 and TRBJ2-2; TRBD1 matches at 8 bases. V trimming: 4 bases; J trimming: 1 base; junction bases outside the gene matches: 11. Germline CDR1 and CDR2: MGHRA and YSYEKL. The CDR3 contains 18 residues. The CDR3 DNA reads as TGCGCCAGCAGCCCATTCTCCGGGACAGGAGAGAACACCGGGGAGCTGTTTTTT. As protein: CASSPFSGTGENTGELFF.

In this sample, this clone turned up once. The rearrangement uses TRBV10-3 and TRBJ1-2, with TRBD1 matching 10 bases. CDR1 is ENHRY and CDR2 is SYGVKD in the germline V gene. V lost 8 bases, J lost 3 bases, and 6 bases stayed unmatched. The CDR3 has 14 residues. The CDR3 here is CAIEPDRGDYGYTF. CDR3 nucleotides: TGTGCCATCGAGCCGGACAGGGGGGACTATGGCTACACCTTC.

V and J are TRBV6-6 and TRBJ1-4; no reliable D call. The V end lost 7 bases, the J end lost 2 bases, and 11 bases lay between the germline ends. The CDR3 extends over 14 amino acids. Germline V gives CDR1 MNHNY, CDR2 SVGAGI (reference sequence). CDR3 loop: CASNSPATNEKLFF. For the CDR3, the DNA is TGTGCCAGCAACAGTCCTGCGACTAATGAAAAACTGTTTTTT.

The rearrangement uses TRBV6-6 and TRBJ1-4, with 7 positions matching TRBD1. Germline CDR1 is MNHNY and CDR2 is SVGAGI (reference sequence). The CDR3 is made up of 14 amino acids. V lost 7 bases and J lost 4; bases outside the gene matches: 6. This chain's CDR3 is CASKVGDSNEKLFF. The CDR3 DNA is TGTGCCAGCAAGGTCGGGGACAGTAATGAAAAACTGTTTTTT.

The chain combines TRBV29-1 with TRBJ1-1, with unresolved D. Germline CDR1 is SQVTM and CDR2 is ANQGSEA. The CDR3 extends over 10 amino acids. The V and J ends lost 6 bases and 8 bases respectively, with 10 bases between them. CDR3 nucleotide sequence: TGCAGCGTGGCACATAGGGAAGCTTTCTTT. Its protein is CSVAHREAFF.

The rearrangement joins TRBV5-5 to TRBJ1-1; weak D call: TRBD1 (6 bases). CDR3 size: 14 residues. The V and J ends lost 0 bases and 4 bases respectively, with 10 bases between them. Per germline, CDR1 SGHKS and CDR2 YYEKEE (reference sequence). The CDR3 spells CASSLEGGVTEAFF. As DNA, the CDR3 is TGTGCCAGCAGCTTGGAGGGGGGTGTCACTGAAGCTTTCTTT.

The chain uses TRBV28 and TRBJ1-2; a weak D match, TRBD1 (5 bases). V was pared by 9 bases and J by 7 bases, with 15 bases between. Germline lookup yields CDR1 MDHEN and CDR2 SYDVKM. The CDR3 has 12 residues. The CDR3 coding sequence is TGTGCCAGTGACAGTTTAGGGGTTGGCTACACCTTC. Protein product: CASDSLGVGYTF.

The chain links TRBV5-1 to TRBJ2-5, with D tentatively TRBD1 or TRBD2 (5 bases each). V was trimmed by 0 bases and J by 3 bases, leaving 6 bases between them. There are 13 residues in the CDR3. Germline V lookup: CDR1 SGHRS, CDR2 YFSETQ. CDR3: CASSLGGEETQYF. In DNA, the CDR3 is TGCGCCAGCAGCTTGGGAGGGGAAGAGACCCAGTACTTC.

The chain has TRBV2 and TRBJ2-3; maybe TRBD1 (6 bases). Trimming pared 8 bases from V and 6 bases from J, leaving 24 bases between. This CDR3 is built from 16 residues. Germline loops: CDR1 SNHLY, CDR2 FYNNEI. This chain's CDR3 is CASRVTASSQGDTQYF. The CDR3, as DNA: TGTGCCAGCCGAGTAACAGCCTCAAGCCAGGGGGATACGCAGTATTTT. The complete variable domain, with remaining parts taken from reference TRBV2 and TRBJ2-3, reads EPEVTQTPSHQVTQMGQEVILRCVPISNHLYFYWYRQILGQKVEFLVSFYNNEISEKSEIFDDQFSVERPDGSNFTLKIRSTKLEDSAMYFCASRVTASSQGDTQYFGPGTRLTVL.

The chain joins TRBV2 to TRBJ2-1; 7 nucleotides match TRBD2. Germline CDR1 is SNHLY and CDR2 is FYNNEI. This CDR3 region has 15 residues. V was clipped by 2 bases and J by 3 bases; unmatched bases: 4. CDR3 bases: TGTGCCAGCAGTGAAAAGCGGGGAATCTACAATGAGCAGTTCTTC. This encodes CASSEKRGIYNEQFF.

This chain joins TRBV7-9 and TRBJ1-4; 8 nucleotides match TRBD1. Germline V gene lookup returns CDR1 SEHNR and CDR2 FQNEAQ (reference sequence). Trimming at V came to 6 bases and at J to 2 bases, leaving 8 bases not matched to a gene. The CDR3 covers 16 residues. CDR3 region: CASSKGQGGTNEKLFF. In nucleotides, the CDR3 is TGTGCCAGCAGTAAAGGACAGGGCGGCACTAATGAAAAACTGTTTTTT.